These 30 T cell receptor beta chains were sequenced from one sample in a study of T cells after somatic rescue of genetic block. Only in-frame clones appear in the TCRdb table, and some are missing; sequencing was by immunoSEQ multiplex PCR. The sample carries about 67,000 clones, 92% recorded once. Specimen: peripheral blood mononuclear cells (PBMCs). These receptors were obtained from a man aged 40-49 years.

This clone occurred a few times. Because it lacks the conserved phenylalanine or tryptophan at the end, this CDR3 is likely a read error. No DNA is shown, since the ends of the CDR3 on it are uncertain; the CDR3 is the one TCRdb lists. V is TRBV10-3 and J is TRBJ1-4. Germline CDR1 ENHRY, CDR2 SYGVKD. With termini counted, the CDR3 has 8 amino acids. CDR3 sequence reads: CAISRRYG.

The CDR3 region is CASSEVQGRNTGELFF. The CDR3 nucleotides read TGTGCCAGCAGTGAAGTCCAGGGGCGGAACACCGGGGAGCTGTTTTTT. The gene calls are TRBV6-1 and TRBJ2-2, with D perhaps matching TRBD1 (6 bases). From germline, CDR1 is MNHNS and CDR2 SASEGT. V shed 1 base and J shed 1 base, with 10 bases lying between them. The CDR3 is 16 residues long.

The chain is built from TRBV5-7 and TRBJ2-7; TRBD1 matches 8 bases. TRBV5-7 is sorted into the ORF group, with uncertain function. The trim removed 1 base at V and 5 bases at J, leaving 5 bases unmatched. CDR3 size: 14 residues. CDR3 nucleotides: TGTGCCAGCAGCTTGCTGGACAGGGAGCACGAGCAGTACTTC. It translates to CASSLLDREHEQYF.

This clone was observed a handful of times. The rearrangement joins TRBV6-6 to TRBJ2-3; no firm D call. The length of the CDR3 is 14 residues. Trimming took 6 bases from V and 1 from J, leaving 11 bases between them. From germline, CDR1 is MNHNY and CDR2 SVGAGI (reference sequence). In DNA form, the CDR3 reads TGTGCCAGCAGCCGACCCGGAGGCACAGATACGCAGTATTTT. Its translation: CASSRPGGTDTQYF.

The chain's CDR3 is CASSVGASSTDTQYF. CDR3 nucleotides: TGTGCCAGCAGCGTAGGGGCGTCTAGCACAGATACGCAGTATTTT. The rearrangement links TRBV9 to TRBJ2-3; no reliable D call. V was trimmed by 0 bases and J by 0 bases, leaving 8 bases between them. The germline CDR1 and CDR2 sequences are SGDLS and YYNGEE. This CDR3 has 15 amino acids. Full variable domain (missing parts from reference TRBV9 and TRBJ2-3): DSGVTQTPKHLITATGQRVTLRCSPRSGDLSVYWYQQSLDQGLQFLIQYYNGEERAKGNILERFSAQQFPDLHSELNLSSLELGDSALYFCASSVGASSTDTQYFGPGTRLTVL.

V and J are TRBV5-1 and TRBJ2-7, with a weak D call TRBD2 (6 bases). This CDR3 has 14 amino acids. With 4 bases removed from V and 7 bases from J, the gap between germline ends came to 18 bases. Germline CDR1 SGHRS, CDR2 YFSETQ. This chain's CDR3 is CASSPDPGVWEQYF. The CDR3 DNA follows: TGCGCCAGCAGCCCGGACCCGGGAGTATGGGAGCAGTACTTC.

The V gene is TRBV11-2, the J gene TRBJ2-5, with a weak D call TRBD2 (6 bases). The CDR3 length is 14 residues. Deletions cut 4 bases from V and 3 bases from J, with 12 bases between. The germline V gene has CDR1 SGHAT and CDR2 FQNNGV. The CDR3 DNA follows: TGTGCCAGCAGCTCTCCAGCGGGCGAAGAGACCCAGTACTTC. Encoded protein: CASSSPAGEETQYF.

The genes are TRBV7-8 and TRBJ1-2; maybe TRBD1 (6 bases). The germline CDR1 and CDR2 sequences are SGHVS and FQNEAQ. The CDR3 spans 14 residues. V was shortened by 1 base and J by 4 bases, with 10 bases between the two germline ends. In DNA, the CDR3 is TGTGCCAGCAGCTTAGTCAGGGGTGGCTATGGCTACACCTTC. Its protein is CASSLVRGGYGYTF.

This chain connects TRBV6-5 to TRBJ2-7, with D perhaps TRBD1 or TRBD2 (5 bases each). This CDR3 is 15 amino acids long. Germline V gene lookup returns CDR1 MNHEY and CDR2 SVGAGI. V lost 5 bases to trimming and J lost 3 bases, with 17 bases between them. Here the CDR3 DNA reads TGTGCCAGCAGTATCGACGCTGGGGGAGTCTACGAGCAGTACTTC. Encoded protein: CASSIDAGGVYEQYF.

The chain employs TRBV7-6 and TRBJ2-3, with a weak D call TRBD2 (6 bases). Germline V gives CDR1 SGHVS, CDR2 FNYEAQ. CDR3 length: 15 residues. Trimming left V 2 bases short and J 0 bases short, with 9 bases between. The CDR3 here is CASSLPAGSTDTQYF. CDR3 DNA: TGTGCCAGCAGCTTACCAGCGGGTAGCACAGATACGCAGTATTTT.

The CDR3 nucleotides read TGTGCCAGCAGCCTCCAGGGTCTCTCTGGGGCCAACGTCCTGACTTTC. Translating gives CASSLQGLSGANVLTF. The chain links TRBV5-5 to TRBJ2-6; possibly TRBD1 for D (5 bases). Between the trimmed V and J ends, which lost 4 bases and 0 bases, there was a span of 11 bases. The CDR3 is 16 amino acids. Germline assignment: CDR1 SGHKS and CDR2 YYEKEE (reference sequence). The full variable domain, rest sourced from reference TRBV5-5 and TRBJ2-6, is DAGVTQSPTHLIKTRGQQVTLRCSPISGHKSVSWYQQVLGQGPQFIFQYYEKEERGRGNFPDRFSARQFPNYSSELNVNALLLGDSALYLCASSLQGLSGANVLTFGAGSRLTVL.

J is TRBJ2-5 and V is TRBV27; no reliable D call. The V end was cut by 0 bases, the J end by 1 base, with 12 bases between. The CDR3 has 16 residues. CDR1 is MNHEY and CDR2 is SMNVEV in the germline V gene (reference sequence). CDR3 in DNA: TGTGCCAGCAGTTTATCCGAAGGGCAGTCCCAAGAGACCCAGTACTTC. Translating it yields CASSLSEGQSQETQYF.

This chain uses TRBV27 with TRBJ1-5, with a possible D match to TRBD1 (5 bases). The CDR3 spans 15 residues. Germline CDR1 MNHEY, CDR2 SMNVEV (reference sequence). Between the trimmed V and J ends, which lost 3 bases and 2 bases, there was a span of 11 bases. The CDR3 DNA reads as TGTGCCAGCAGTTTGGCACCGGGGGGCAATCAGCCCCAGCATTTT. Protein product: CASSLAPGGNQPQHF.

The chain couples TRBV13 to TRBJ1-1; 11 nucleotides line up with TRBD1. There are 15 residues in the CDR3. V trimming: 5 bases; J trimming: 5 bases; junction bases outside the gene matches: 7. CDR1 is PRHDT and CDR2 is FYEKMQ in the germline V gene (reference sequence). The CDR3 sequence: CASSEGTGGRTEAFF. CDR3 DNA sequence: TGTGCCAGCAGCGAAGGGACAGGGGGTAGGACTGAAGCTTTCTTT.

This chain links TRBV5-1 with TRBJ2-2; D not certain. The length of the CDR3 is 14 residues. From germline, CDR1 is SGHRS and CDR2 YFSETQ. V was pared by 4 bases and J by 0 bases, with 7 bases between. The chain's CDR3 is CASSNPPNTGELFF. The CDR3 coding sequence is TGCGCCAGCAGCAACCCCCCGAACACCGGGGAGCTGTTTTTT.

The rearrangement uses TRBV27 and TRBJ1-2, with D possibly matching TRBD1 (5 bases). Germline V CDR1 and CDR2: MNHEY, SMNVEV (reference sequence). Trimming shortened V by 6 bases and J by 8 bases, and 16 bases separated the two germline ends. The CDR3 is made up of 13 amino acids. The CDR3 protein is CASRGERARGYTF. DNA of the CDR3: TGTGCCAGCAGGGGGGAGAGGGCCCGAGGCTACACCTTC.

This clone appeared once. The chain combines TRBV7-2 with TRBJ1-1; no clear D gene. V shed 7 bases and J shed 5 bases, with 17 bases lying between them. The CDR3 is 14 residues long. Germline V CDR1 and CDR2: SGHTA, FQGNSA. The DNA for the CDR3 is TGTGCCAGCATGAATGGGAGGGTCGGTACTGAAGCTTTCTTT. It yields the protein CASMNGRVGTEAFF.

Points on this clone: One end of the junction fails to match germline, which may point to a read error. The CDR3 coding sequence is TGCGCCAGCAGCTTCGGGGCCTCCAACAATGAGCAGTTCTTC. It is translated as CASSFGASNNEQFF. This chain links TRBV5-1 with TRBJ2-1; tentatively, D is TRBD1 or TRBD2 (5 bases each). There are 14 residues in the CDR3. CDR1 and CDR2 from the germline V gene are SGHRS and YFSETQ. Full variable domain (missing parts from reference TRBV5-1 and TRBJ2-1): KAGVTQTPRYLIKTRGQQVTLSCSPISGHRSVSWYQQTPGQGLQFLFEYFSETQRNKGNFPGRFSGRQFSNSRSEMNVSTLELGDSALYLCASSFGASNNEQFFGPGTRLTVL.

Turning to this clone: Sequence at one end of the junction differs from germline and may be a read error. The CDR3 nucleotides read TGTGCCTGGACAGGGCTGAACTTC. Its translation: CAWTGLNF. The rearrangement links TRBV30 to TRBJ2-7; D perhaps matches TRBD1 (5 bases). The CDR3 runs 8 residues. Germline loops: CDR1 GTSNPN, CDR2 SVGIG (reference sequence).

In the case of this clone: One end of the junction varies from germline; a read error may be responsible. The genes are TRBV27 and TRBJ2-7; either TRBD1 or TRBD2 may fit D (5 bases each). CDR3 length equals 13 residues. Germline assignment: CDR1 MNHEY and CDR2 SMNVEV (reference sequence). CDR3 sequence: CASRENAPGANHF. CDR3 nucleotides: TGTGCCAGCAGGGAAAATGCCCCCGGGGCTAATCACTTC.

As DNA, the CDR3 is TGTGCCAGCAGCTTAGCCAACCCCGGGAGCTCTGGAAACACCATATATTTT. This codes for CASSLANPGSSGNTIYF. The gene calls are TRBV7-2 and TRBJ1-3; D not certain. This CDR3 has 17 residues. Germline CDR1 reads SGHTA; CDR2 reads FQGNSA. V gave up 0 bases and J gave up 0 bases, with 12 bases separating them.

The chain links TRBV15 to TRBJ2-7, with unresolved D. The V end lost 3 bases, the J end lost 5 bases, and 14 bases lay between the germline ends. CDR3 length equals 14 residues. Germline V CDR1 and CDR2: LNHNV, YYDKDF (reference sequence). The CDR3 coding sequence is TGTGCCACCAGCAGCCGACAAACTGACGACGAGCAGTACTTC. This gives the protein CATSSRQTDDEQYF.

The V and J genes are TRBV5-6 and TRBJ2-1; 8 bases fit TRBD2. Germline V CDR1 and CDR2: SGHDT, YYEEEE. J gave up 4 bases and V 0 bases, and 6 bases lay outside the gene matches. This CDR3 spans 16 amino acids. This CDR3 is CASSLGPGLEYNEQFF. The DNA for the CDR3 is TGTGCCAGCAGCTTGGGTCCGGGACTAGAGTACAATGAGCAGTTCTTC.

With respect to this clone: The junction departs from germline at one end; a sequencing error may be responsible. The rearrangement joins TRBV5-5 to TRBJ1-4; TRBD1 matches at 8 bases. The CDR3 totals 14 residues. Per the germline V gene, CDR1 is SGHKS and CDR2 is YYEKEE (reference sequence). The CDR3 sequence: CASNLGQENEKLFF. CDR3 DNA: TGTGCCAGCAACTTGGGACAGGAGAATGAAAAACTGTTTTTT.

This chain uses TRBV19 with TRBJ1-5, with a weak D call TRBD1 (5 bases). The germline V and J ends were trimmed by 4 bases and 4 bases, with 8 bases remaining between them. Germline V gene sequence: CDR1 LNHDA, CDR2 SQIVND (reference sequence). The CDR3 covers 13 residues. The chain's CDR3 is CASSRSGNQPQHF. The DNA for the CDR3 is TGTGCCAGTAGTAGATCAGGGAATCAGCCCCAGCATTTT. Together with reference TRBV19 and TRBJ1-5, the CDR3 gives the full variable domain: DGGITQSPKYLFRKEGQNVTLSCEQNLNHDAMYWYRQDPGQGLRLIYYSQIVNDFQKGDIAEGYSVSREKKESFPLTVTSAQKNPTAFYLCASSRSGNQPQHFGDGTRLSIL.

CDR3 bases: TGTGCCAGCACCATCCCTGGGGGCGCCTACGAGCAGTACTTC. It codes for CASTIPGGAYEQYF. J is TRBJ2-7 and V is TRBV28; a weak D match, TRBD1 (6 bases). V was trimmed by 7 bases and J by 2 bases, leaving 15 bases between them. This CDR3 region has 14 residues. Germline-derived CDR1 and CDR2 are MDHEN and SYDVKM.

Here the CDR3 DNA reads TGTGCCAGTAGTATAACAGGGAACGCTAATGAAAAACTGTTTTTT. It translates to CASSITGNANEKLFF. V usage is TRBV19 and J usage is TRBJ1-4, with D maybe TRBD1 (6 bases). Germline V gives CDR1 LNHDA, CDR2 SQIVND (reference sequence). Trimming stripped 2 bases from V and 3 bases from J, with 10 bases between. The CDR3 is made up of 15 amino acids.

The genes are TRBV5-1 and TRBJ2-1; D is unresolved. The CDR3 loop spans 15 amino acids. Germline V gives CDR1 SGHRS, CDR2 YFSETQ. V gave up 5 bases and J gave up 8 bases, with 20 bases separating them. CDR3 region: CASSQEGPPWDEQFF. Here the CDR3 DNA reads TGCGCCAGCAGTCAAGAAGGGCCCCCCTGGGATGAGCAGTTCTTC.

The V gene is TRBV9, the J gene TRBJ2-7; 8 positions match TRBD2. Germline V gives CDR1 SGDLS, CDR2 YYNGEE. Trimming took 5 bases from V and 3 from J; bases not matched to a gene: 4. The CDR3 extends over 13 amino acids. Here the CDR3 reads CASSASGSYEQYF. In DNA form, the CDR3 reads TGTGCCAGCAGTGCCAGCGGGAGCTACGAGCAGTACTTC.

The chain uses TRBV19 and TRBJ1-1; unclear D gene. With 6 bases removed from V and 6 bases from J, the gap between germline ends came to 8 bases. This CDR3 contains 11 residues. Per germline, CDR1 LNHDA and CDR2 SQIVND (reference sequence). In nucleotides, the CDR3 is TGTGCCAGTAGATACAGTTCTGAAGCTTTCTTT. Its protein is CASRYSSEAFF.